The count of the clone carrying this T cell receptor beta chain is one. The donors were part of the validation cohort of 120 subjects. That cohort was separate from the first cohort, which comprised 550 to 750 subjects. With 5 bases clipped from V and 6 bases from J, the junction kept 13 bases outside the gene matches. CDR1 is MDHEN and CDR2 is SYDVKM in the germline V gene. The CDR3 runs to 16 residues. These data come from a study of cytomegalovirus exposure and HLA in healthy donors. Profiled with immunoSEQ multiplex PCR; TCRdb holds only in-frame clones, not every one. Among roughly 330,000 clones listed, roughly 87% were seen once.

V is TRBV28 and J is TRBJ1-2; 9 nucleotides match TRBD1. This receptor was taken from a woman under 40 in good health and CMV-seropositive. Material: PBMCs. The CDR3 DNA reads TGTGCCAGCAGTCCGGCCGCCGGGACAGGGAGGGATGGCTACACCTTC. Its protein is CASSPAAGTGRDGYTF.